The 21 T cell receptor beta chains given below trace back to one sample, sequenced in a study of cytomegalovirus exposure and HLA in healthy donors. Amplification used 60 Vbeta primers and 13 Jbeta primers. Sequencing used immunoSEQ multiplex PCR; TCRdb keeps in-frame clones, though not all of them. The sample includes hundreds of thousands of clones, 70% to 90% of them seen just once. Sequencing was done on a sample of PBMCs. These receptors came from a young woman in good health and CMV-seronegative.

The V and J genes are TRBV5-4 and TRBJ2-2, with a possible D match to TRBD1 (6 bases). The V gene lost 4 bases and the J gene lost 0 bases, with 7 bases spanning the gap. This CDR3 contains 14 residues. CDR1 and CDR2 from the germline V gene are SGHNT and YYREEE (reference sequence). CDR3 protein: CASSGTTNTGELFF. The CDR3 DNA reads as TGTGCCAGCAGCGGGACAACGAACACCGGGGAGCTGTTTTTT.

The V gene is TRBV9, the J gene TRBJ1-2; D perhaps matches TRBD1 (6 bases). The CDR3 is made up of 11 amino acids. Germline V gene data show CDR1 as SGDLS and CDR2 as YYNGEE. Trimming removed 3 bases at V and 8 bases at J, with 8 bases between. The CDR3, as DNA: TGTGCCAGCAGCGGCAGGGGCGGCTACACCTTC. Amino acids: CASSGRGGYTF.

V and J are TRBV29-1 and TRBJ2-1; TRBD2 matches at 13 bases. Germline V CDR1 and CDR2: SQVTM, ANQGSEA. CDR3 length: 16 amino acids. V was pared by 3 bases and J by 0 bases, with 2 bases of the junction left unmatched. CDR3 in DNA: TGCAGCGTTGAGGGGACTAGCGGGGCCTCCTACAATGAGCAGTTCTTC. This translates into CSVEGTSGASYNEQFF.

This clone has only one observation. The chain recombines TRBV2 with TRBJ1-2; D gene unclear. V shed 6 bases and J shed 1 base, with 15 bases lying between them. Germline CDR1 reads SNHLY; CDR2 reads FYNNEI. This CDR3 is built from 15 residues. Here the CDR3 reads CASRATAAHNYGYTF. The CDR3 coding sequence is TGTGCCAGCAGGGCCACAGCTGCTCATAACTATGGCTACACCTTC.

This chain uses TRBV6-5 with TRBJ1-1; a possible D gene is TRBD1 (6 bases). This CDR3 has 13 residues. The ends were cut back, 5 bases at V and 1 base at J, with 8 bases in the middle. Looked up from germline, CDR1 is MNHEY and CDR2 is SVGAGI. CDR3 sequence: CASSRQANTEAFF. In DNA, the CDR3 is TGTGCCAGCAGTCGACAGGCGAACACTGAAGCTTTCTTT.

The chain combines TRBV18 with TRBJ2-3, with D maybe TRBD2 (6 bases). V dropped 5 bases and J dropped 6 bases, with 15 bases sitting between them. The CDR3 length is 14 residues. The germline CDR1 and CDR2 sequences are KGHSH and LQKENI. CDR3 DNA: TGTGCCAGCTCATCGGACTGGGGGGTGGATACGCAGTATTTT. This sequence encodes CASSSDWGVDTQYF.

The rearrangement uses TRBV9 and TRBJ2-7; 10 bases align to TRBD2. The germline V gene encodes CDR1 SGDLS and CDR2 YYNGEE. The V and J ends lost 3 bases and 0 bases, in that order; junction bases with no gene match: 3. This CDR3 contains 15 residues. CDR3 sequence (DNA): TGTGCCAGCAGCGAAGCGGGGGGGACCTCCTACGAGCAGTACTTC. Translation: CASSEAGGTSYEQYF.

The chain couples TRBV6-6 to TRBJ2-2, with D tentatively TRBD1 (5 bases). Trimming pared 7 bases from V and 4 bases from J, leaving 10 bases between. Germline assignment: CDR1 MNHNY and CDR2 SVGAGI (reference sequence). The CDR3 extends over 13 amino acids. The CDR3 reads CASIKRGTGELFF. CDR3 nucleotides: TGTGCCAGCATTAAAAGGGGCACCGGGGAGCTGTTTTTT.

The genes are TRBV27 and TRBJ1-2; the match to TRBD1 covers 12 bases. V trimming: 3 bases; J trimming: 4 bases; junction bases outside the gene matches: 12. This CDR3 comprises 18 residues. Germline loops: CDR1 MNHEY, CDR2 SMNVEV (reference sequence). CDR3 bases: TGTGCCAGCAGTTTCTCTCGGGGACAGGGGGCGCAGGGCTATGGCTACACCTTC. Amino acids: CASSFSRGQGAQGYGYTF.

The chain links TRBV19 to TRBJ1-5, with D possibly TRBD1 on 6 matching bases. The CDR3 sequence is 15 residues long. The germline V gene encodes CDR1 LNHDA and CDR2 SQIVND (reference sequence). The V end lost 1 base, the J end lost 4 bases, and 11 bases lay between the germline ends. In DNA, the CDR3 is TGTGCCAGTAGTATAGGAGGGGGAGGGAATCAGCCCCAGCATTTT. Protein product: CASSIGGGGNQPQHF.

This chain joins TRBV2 and TRBJ2-2; 9 bases map to TRBD2. The CDR3 has 15 amino acids. Germline V lookup: CDR1 SNHLY, CDR2 FYNNEI. The V gene end was trimmed by 2 bases and the J gene end by 3 bases; junction bases not matched to a gene: 1. The DNA of the CDR3 is TGTGCCAGCAGTGAACTAGCGGGGTACACCGGGGAGCTGTTTTTT. This codes for CASSELAGYTGELFF.

The chain recombines TRBV21-1 with TRBJ2-7; the D call TRBD2 from the table was never checked on the DNA. TRBV21-1 is designated a pseudogene. This CDR3 comprises 18 residues. This chain's CDR3 is CASSKASRSLAGEDEQYF. CDR3 bases: TGTGCCAGCAGCAAAGCTTCACGGTCACTAGCGGGGGAGGACGAGCAGTACTTC.

The chain couples TRBV9 to TRBJ1-2; D gene uncertain. The CDR3 consists of 11 residues. Trimming took 0 bases from V and 10 from J, leaving 7 bases between them. Germline values: CDR1 SGDLS, CDR2 YYNGEE. DNA for the CDR3: TGTGCCAGCAGCGTAGGAGGCTCCTACACCTTC. Translating gives CASSVGGSYTF.

This clone was recorded a few times. The chain combines TRBV7-6 with TRBJ2-1, with D possibly TRBD2 on 6 matching bases. Germline lookup yields CDR1 SGHVS and CDR2 FNYEAQ. V was trimmed by 1 base and J by 15 bases, leaving 22 bases between them. The CDR3 sequence is 15 residues long. The CDR3 here is CASSLVYSGPGDLFF. The CDR3 DNA is TGTGCCAGCAGCTTAGTTTATAGTGGCCCGGGGGACCTGTTCTTC.

This clone has just a few counts. This rearrangement joins TRBV29-1 to TRBJ1-2; the match to TRBD1 covers 7 bases. V was pared by 4 bases and J by 0 bases, with 8 bases of the junction left unmatched. There are 15 residues in the CDR3. CDR1 and CDR2 from the germline V gene are SQVTM and ANQGSEA. DNA of the CDR3: TGCAGCGTTGGGGGCAACAGGGGAGCTAACTATGGCTACACCTTC. It yields the protein CSVGGNRGANYGYTF.

The genes are TRBV16 and TRBJ1-5; a possible D gene is TRBD1 (6 bases). CDR3 size: 14 residues. From germline, CDR1 is KGHSY and CDR2 FQNENV. Trimming removed 2 bases at V and 6 bases at J, with 11 bases between. The CDR3 coding sequence is TGTGCCAGCAGCCAACCCCAAGGGGGTCAGCCCCAGCATTTT. Encoded protein: CASSQPQGGQPQHF.

This chain links TRBV19 with TRBJ2-1; 7 nucleotides agree with TRBD2. V lost 2 bases to trimming and J lost 9 bases; unmatched junction nucleotides: 4. This CDR3 comprises 13 residues. From germline, CDR1 is LNHDA and CDR2 SQIVND (reference sequence). In nucleotides, the CDR3 is TGTGCCAGTAGTATACTAGCGGTCCCTGAGCAGTTCTTC. Translating it yields CASSILAVPEQFF.

This chain joins TRBV5-1 and TRBJ2-1, with 8 positions matching TRBD2. V trimming: 1 base; J trimming: 5 bases; junction bases outside the gene matches: 5. Germline values: CDR1 SGHRS, CDR2 YFSETQ. The CDR3 runs 15 residues. DNA of the CDR3: TGCGCCAGCAGCTTGACTAGCGGAGGAAACAATGAGCAGTTCTTC. Encoded protein: CASSLTSGGNNEQFF.

As regards this clone: Other DNA sequences from this sample encode an identical CDR3 as well. The rearrangement uses TRBV5-6 and TRBJ2-7; 9 bases match TRBD2. The CDR3 runs to 16 residues. Per germline, CDR1 SGHDT and CDR2 YYEEEE. J was trimmed by 3 bases and V by 0 bases; bases with no gene match: 7. The CDR3 DNA follows: TGTGCCAGCAGCTTGGGGGGAGCGGGGGGATTCTACGAGCAGTACTTC. As protein: CASSLGGAGGFYEQYF.

DNA of the CDR3: TGTGCCAGCAGCGTAAACGGGGGGGCTACCGGGGAGCTGTTTTTT. It specifies CASSVNGGATGELFF. This sequence joins TRBV9 and TRBJ2-2, with 8 positions matching TRBD2. Per germline, CDR1 SGDLS and CDR2 YYNGEE. V shed 1 base and J 5 bases; nucleotides not matched to a gene: 4. The CDR3 is 15 residues long.

This clone was recorded once. V is TRBV2 and J is TRBJ1-5, with a weak D call TRBD1 (5 bases). The CDR3 sequence is 14 residues long. Germline CDR1 is SNHLY and CDR2 is FYNNEI. Trimming took 7 bases from V and 6 from J, leaving 16 bases between them. DNA of the CDR3: TGTGCCAGCACCGAGTTGGGGGAGGGTCAGCCCCAGCATTTT. It translates to CASTELGEGQPQHF. The entire variable domain, with the rest obtained from reference TRBV2 and TRBJ1-5, is as follows: EPEVTQTPSHQVTQMGQEVILRCVPISNHLYFYWYRQILGQKVEFLVSFYNNEISEKSEIFDDQFSVERPDGSNFTLKIRSTKLEDSAMYFCASTELGEGQPQHFGDGTRLSIL.